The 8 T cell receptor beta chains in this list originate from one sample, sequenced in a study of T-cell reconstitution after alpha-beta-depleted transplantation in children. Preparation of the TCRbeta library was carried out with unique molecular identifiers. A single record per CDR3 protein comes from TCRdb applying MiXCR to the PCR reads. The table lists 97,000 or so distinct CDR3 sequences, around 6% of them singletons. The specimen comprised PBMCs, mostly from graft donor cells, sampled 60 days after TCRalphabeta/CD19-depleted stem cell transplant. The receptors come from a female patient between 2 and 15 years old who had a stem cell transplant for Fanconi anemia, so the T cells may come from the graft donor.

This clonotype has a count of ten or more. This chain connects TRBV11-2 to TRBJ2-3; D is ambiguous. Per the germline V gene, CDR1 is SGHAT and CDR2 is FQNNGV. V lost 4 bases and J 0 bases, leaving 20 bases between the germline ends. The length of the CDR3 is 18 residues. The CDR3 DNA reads TGTGCCAGCAGCTACCCGATATGGGCTGGAGCTAGCACAGATACGCAGTATTTT. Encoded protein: CASSYPIWAGASTDTQYF.

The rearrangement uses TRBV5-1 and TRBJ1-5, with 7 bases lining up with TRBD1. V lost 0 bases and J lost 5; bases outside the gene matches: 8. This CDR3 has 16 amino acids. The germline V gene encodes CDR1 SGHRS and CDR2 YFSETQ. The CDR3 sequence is CASSLAPGGGDQPQHF. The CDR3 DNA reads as TGCGCCAGCAGCTTGGCCCCGGGAGGGGGCGATCAGCCCCAGCATTTT.

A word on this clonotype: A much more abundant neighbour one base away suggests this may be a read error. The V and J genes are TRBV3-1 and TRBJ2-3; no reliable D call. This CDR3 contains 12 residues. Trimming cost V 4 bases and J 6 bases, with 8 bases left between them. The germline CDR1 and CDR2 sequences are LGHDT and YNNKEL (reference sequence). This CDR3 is CASSRVRDTQYF. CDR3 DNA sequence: TGTGCCAGCAGCCGGGTGCGGGATACGCAGTATTTT.

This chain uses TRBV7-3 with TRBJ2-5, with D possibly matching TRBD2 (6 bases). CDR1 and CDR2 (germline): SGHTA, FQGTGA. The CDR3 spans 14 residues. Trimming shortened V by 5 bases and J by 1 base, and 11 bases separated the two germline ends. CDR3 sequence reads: CASSRRGAQETQYF. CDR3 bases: TGTGCCAGCAGCAGACGCGGGGCCCAAGAGACCCAGTACTTC.

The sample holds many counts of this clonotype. The CDR3: CAWSPGTYEQYF. CDR3 bases: TGTGCCTGGAGTCCGGGGACCTACGAGCAGTACTTC. The chain employs TRBV30 and TRBJ2-7; D possibly corresponds to TRBD2 (5 bases). Deletions cut 2 bases from V and 2 bases from J, with 7 bases between. This CDR3 has 12 residues. Germline loops: CDR1 GTSNPN, CDR2 SVGIG (reference sequence).

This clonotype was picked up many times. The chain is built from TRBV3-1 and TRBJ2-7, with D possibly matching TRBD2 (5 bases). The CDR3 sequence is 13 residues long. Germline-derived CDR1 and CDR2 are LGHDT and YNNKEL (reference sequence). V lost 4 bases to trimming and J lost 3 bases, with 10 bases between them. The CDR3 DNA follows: TGTGCCAGCAGCCGGGTCGGGGACTACGAGCAGTACTTC. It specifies CASSRVGDYEQYF.

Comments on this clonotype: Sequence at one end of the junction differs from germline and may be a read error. This chain's CDR3 is CSAMIFRGAPSSTYTQYF. The CDR3 DNA reads as TGCAGTGCTATGATCTTTCGGGGAGCACCATCTAGCACATATACGCAGTATTTT. The V gene is TRBV20-1, the J gene TRBJ2-3; D is perhaps TRBD2 (5 bases). The CDR3 is 18 residues long. Germline CDR1 is DFQATT and CDR2 is SNEGSKA (reference sequence).

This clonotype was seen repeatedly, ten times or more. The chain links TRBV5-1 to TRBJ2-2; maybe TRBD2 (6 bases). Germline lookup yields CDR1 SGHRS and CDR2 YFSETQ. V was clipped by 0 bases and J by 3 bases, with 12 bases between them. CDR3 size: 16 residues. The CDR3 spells CASSLGWRADTGELFF. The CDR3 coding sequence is TGCGCCAGCAGCTTGGGCTGGAGGGCCGACACCGGGGAGCTGTTTTTT.